What follows are 20 T cell receptor beta chains derived from one specimen sequenced in a study of spatial heterogeneity in lung cancer. Study observations and caveats: Tracking of tumor mutation counts was seen in expanded intratumoral alpha and beta TCR counts.

As for time point: sample taken at primary tumor resection. For these receptors, no antigen is known. From the 5' RACE reads, TCRdb called clonotypes with MiXCR, one entry per CDR3 protein. The sample records about 5,100 distinct CDR3 sequences, approximately 9% being singletons. Sequenced material: lung tumor tissue, taken at surgery. Source of these receptors: a female donor with early-stage non-small cell lung cancer.

This chain joins TRBV2 and TRBJ2-2, with D perhaps matching TRBD1 (7 bases). Germline V gene sequence: CDR1 SNHLY, CDR2 FYNNEI. This CDR3 contains 13 residues. The V end was cut by 11 bases, the J end by 5 bases, with 15 bases between. The CDR3 sequence is CASEGTATGELFF. The CDR3 DNA sequence: TGTGCCTCGGAGGGGACAGCAACCGGGGAGCTGTTTTTT.

This clonotype counts as medium-sized. The chain links TRBV7-9 to TRBJ1-4; 9 nucleotides align to TRBD1. Germline CDR1 SEHNR, CDR2 FQNEAQ (reference sequence). CDR3 length: 17 residues. With V trimmed by 5 bases and J by 3 bases, 10 bases remained unmatched. The CDR3 is CASSQAGTGFANEKLFF. CDR3 bases: TGTGCCAGCAGCCAAGCCGGGACAGGGTTTGCTAATGAAAAACTGTTTTTT. The complete variable domain, with remaining parts taken from reference TRBV7-9 and TRBJ1-4, reads DTGVSQNPRHKITKRGQNVTFRCDPISEHNRLYWYRQTLGQGPEFLTYFQNEAQLEKSRLLSDRFSAERPKGSFSTLEIQRTEQGDSAMYLCASSQAGTGFANEKLFFGSGTQLSVL.

The V call is TRBV6-6, the J call TRBJ1-1, with TRBD1 matching over 9 bases. Losses at the gene ends were 2 bases for V and 5 bases for J; bases not matched to a gene: 9. CDR1 is MNHNY, CDR2 SVGAGI, per germline (reference sequence). The CDR3 is 16 residues long. The CDR3 spells CASSYETGGARTEAFF. CDR3 DNA sequence: TGTGCCAGCAGTTACGAAACAGGGGGCGCCCGGACTGAAGCTTTCTTT.

The genes are TRBV2 and TRBJ1-4, with D maybe TRBD1 (5 bases). This CDR3 has 13 amino acids. Trimming removed 4 bases at V and 7 bases at J, with 10 bases between. Germline assignment: CDR1 SNHLY and CDR2 FYNNEI. This CDR3 reads CASSAEGCEKLFF. Written as DNA, the CDR3 is TGTGCCAGCAGTGCAGAGGGGTGTGAAAAACTGTTTTTT.

V usage is TRBV30 and J usage is TRBJ2-1; weak D call: TRBD2 (6 bases). The CDR3 loop spans 12 amino acids. Trimming took 5 bases from V and 6 from J, leaving 11 bases between them. From germline, CDR1 is GTSNPN and CDR2 SVGIG (reference sequence). The CDR3 protein is CAWDGRGNEQFF. In nucleotides, the CDR3 is TGTGCCTGGGACGGGAGAGGCAATGAGCAGTTCTTC.

In this sample, this clonotype is medium-sized. This sequence joins TRBV6-5 and TRBJ2-1, with a weak D call TRBD2 (6 bases). Trimming shortened V by 6 bases and J by 0 bases, and 15 bases separated the two germline ends. The CDR3 runs to 16 residues. Germline CDR1 is MNHEY and CDR2 is SVGAGI. The CDR3 DNA is TGTGCCAGCAGCCTGAAAGGAGGGGCCTCCTACAATGAGCAGTTCTTC. Residues: CASSLKGGASYNEQFF.

This clonotype qualifies as medium-sized. The chain combines TRBV12-3 or TRBV12-4 with TRBJ1-1; a possible D gene is TRBD1 (5 bases). The germline V and J ends were trimmed by 3 bases and 4 bases, with 12 bases remaining between them. This CDR3 contains 14 residues. This CDR3 is CASSLGRGSTEAFF. The CDR3 DNA reads as TGTGCCAGCAGTTTGGGACGCGGTTCCACTGAAGCTTTCTTT.

By its share, this clonotype is medium-sized. The V and J genes are TRBV5-1 and TRBJ2-2, with D maybe TRBD1 (6 bases). Germline values: CDR1 SGHRS, CDR2 YFSETQ. The V gene lost 4 bases and the J gene lost 1 base, with 11 bases spanning the gap. The CDR3 length is 15 residues. CDR3: CASSTGQRNTGELFF. In DNA form, the CDR3 reads TGCGCCAGCAGCACCGGACAGCGGAACACCGGGGAGCTGTTTTTT.

Sample share makes this clonotype medium-sized (0.01 to 0.1%). This rearrangement joins TRBV6-2 or TRBV6-3 to TRBJ2-4; 9 nucleotides line up with TRBD2. This CDR3 is 18 amino acids long. Germline V gene lookup returns CDR1 MNHEY and CDR2 SVGEGT. V trimming: 5 bases; J trimming: 3 bases; junction bases outside the gene matches: 14. CDR3 residues: CASSPPRAGGLDKNIQYF. DNA for the CDR3: TGTGCCAGCAGTCCCCCCAGGGCGGGAGGGCTTGACAAAAACATTCAGTACTTC.

Sample share makes this clonotype medium-sized. The chain couples TRBV14 to TRBJ1-6; D unresolved. This CDR3 region has 16 residues. Trimming shortened V by 1 base and J by 2 bases, and 9 bases separated the two germline ends. Germline-derived CDR1 and CDR2 are SGHDN and FVKESK. CDR3 nucleotides: TGTGCCAGCAGCCAAGTGGGGAACACCTATAATTCACCCCTCCACTTT. Protein sequence: CASSQVGNTYNSPLHF.

This clonotype was seen ten or more times. The rearrangement uses TRBV10-3 and TRBJ2-3; TRBD1 might be the D (5 bases). Germline CDR1 ENHRY, CDR2 SYGVKD. This CDR3 has 12 residues. V was pared by 10 bases and J by 4 bases, with 12 bases between. For the CDR3, the DNA is TGTGCCACCAAAAACAGGTCAGATACGCAGTATTTT. This sequence encodes CATKNRSDTQYF.

The table lists this clonotype with a few counts. The chain joins TRBV5-4 to TRBJ2-5; D could derive from TRBD1 or TRBD2 (5 bases each). This CDR3 has 12 amino acids. Per the germline V gene, CDR1 is SGHNT and CDR2 is YYREEE (reference sequence). V lost 4 bases and J 1 base, leaving 5 bases between the germline ends. The CDR3 sequence: CASSGGQETQYF. DNA of the CDR3: TGTGCCAGCAGCGGGGGCCAAGAGACCCAGTACTTC.

By share, this clonotype counts as medium-sized. CDR3 nucleotide sequence: TGTGCCAGTAAGGACAGGCCGATGGCGCCCCAGCATTTT. Protein product: CASKDRPMAPQHF. This chain joins TRBV6-6 and TRBJ1-5; TRBD1 matches at 7 bases. V trimming: 9 bases; J trimming: 9 bases; junction bases outside the gene matches: 11. This CDR3 region has 13 residues. Looked up from germline, CDR1 is MNHNY and CDR2 is SVGAGI (reference sequence).

Judged by abundance, this clonotype is medium-sized. The chain couples TRBV15 to TRBJ1-6; perhaps TRBD1 as D (6 bases). CDR3 length equals 16 residues. Germline-derived CDR1 and CDR2 are LNHNV and YYDKDF (reference sequence). Trimming pared 1 base from V and 9 bases from J, leaving 16 bases between. The DNA of the CDR3 is TGTGCCACCAGCAGAGGGGACATCGGGTACGGTTCACCCCTCCACTTT. It is translated as CATSRGDIGYGSPLHF.

By share of the sample, this clonotype is medium-sized. The rearrangement links TRBV6-2 or TRBV6-3 to TRBJ1-1; D remains unclear. Germline loops: CDR1 MNHEY, CDR2 SVGEGT. V lost 3 bases and J lost 2, with 10 bases in between. CDR3 length equals 14 residues. The CDR3 sequence: CASSYRTGNTEAFF. The CDR3 nucleotides are TGTGCCAGCAGTTATAGGACGGGAAACACTGAAGCTTTCTTT.

Note on this clonotype: A much larger clone lies one base from this, so it may be a read error. The chain uses TRBV30 and TRBJ2-7; D unclear. The CDR3 length is 13 residues. Germline V CDR1 and CDR2: GTSNPN, SVGIG (reference sequence). V lost 0 bases to trimming and J lost 3 bases, with 9 bases between them. CDR3 DNA sequence: TGTGCCTGGAGTGTTGGCAGTAGCTACGAGCAGTACTTC. It is translated as CAWSVGSSYEQYF.

By sample fraction, this clonotype is medium-sized. The chain employs TRBV28 and TRBJ2-7, with D maybe TRBD1 (5 bases). This CDR3 has 13 residues. The germline V gene encodes CDR1 MDHEN and CDR2 SYDVKM. Trimming shortened V by 5 bases and J by 0 bases, and 8 bases separated the two germline ends. The DNA of the CDR3 is TGTGCCAGCAGTATCGACAGCTCCTACGAGCAGTACGTC. Translation: CASSIDSSYEQYV.

The J gene is TRBJ2-7, the V gene TRBV5-1; the D call may be TRBD1 or TRBD2 (5 bases each). With 3 bases removed from V and 3 bases from J, the gap between germline ends came to 7 bases. Germline V gene lookup returns CDR1 SGHRS and CDR2 YFSETQ. The CDR3 sequence is 12 residues long. The CDR3 coding sequence is TGCGCCAGCAGCTGGGACGGCTACGAGCAGTACGTC. Its protein is CASSWDGYEQYV.

Notes on this clonotype: A much larger clone is a single base away; this may be a read error. The rearrangement joins TRBV30 to TRBJ1-5; D gene ambiguous. CDR1 is GTSNPN, CDR2 SVGIG, per germline (reference sequence). The CDR3 has 14 residues. The CDR3 region is CVWSVDTSNQPQHF. CDR3 DNA sequence: TGTGTCTGGAGTGTCGATACTAGCAATCAGCCCCAGCATTTT. Looking up the rest from reference TRBV30 and TRBJ1-5 gives the full variable domain: SQTIHQWPATLVQPVGSPLSLECTVEGTSNPNLYWYRQAAGRGLQLLFYSVGIGQISSEVPQNLSASRPQDRQFILSSKKLLLSDSGFYLCVWSVDTSNQPQHFGDGTRLSIL.

This clonotype is labeled as medium-sized. The V call is TRBV4-2, the J call TRBJ1-5, with D possibly being TRBD1 (5 bases). With 2 bases removed from V and 4 bases from J, the gap between germline ends came to 9 bases. This CDR3 has 14 residues. The germline CDR1 and CDR2 sequences are LGHNA and YNFKEQ. CDR3 in amino acids: CASSQSAGNQPQHF. The CDR3 DNA reads as TGTGCCAGCAGCCAAAGTGCAGGGAATCAGCCCCAGCATTTT.